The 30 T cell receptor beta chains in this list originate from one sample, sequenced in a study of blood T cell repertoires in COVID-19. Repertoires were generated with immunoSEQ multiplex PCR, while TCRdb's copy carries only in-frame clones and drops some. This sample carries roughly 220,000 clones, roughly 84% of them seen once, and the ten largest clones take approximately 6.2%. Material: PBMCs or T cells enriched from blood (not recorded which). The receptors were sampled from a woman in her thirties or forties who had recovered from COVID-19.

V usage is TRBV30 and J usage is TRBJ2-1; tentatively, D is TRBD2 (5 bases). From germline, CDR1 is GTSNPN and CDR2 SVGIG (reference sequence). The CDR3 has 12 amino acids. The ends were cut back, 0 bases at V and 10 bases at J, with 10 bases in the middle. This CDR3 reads CAWSVRGQEQFF. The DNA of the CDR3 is TGTGCCTGGAGTGTACGCGGGCAGGAGCAGTTCTTC.

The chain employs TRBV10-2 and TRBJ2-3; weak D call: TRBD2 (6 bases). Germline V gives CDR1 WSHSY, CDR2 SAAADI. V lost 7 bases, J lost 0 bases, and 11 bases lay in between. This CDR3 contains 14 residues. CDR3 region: CASISGASTDTQYF. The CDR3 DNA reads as TGCGCCAGCATTAGCGGAGCTAGCACAGATACGCAGTATTTT.

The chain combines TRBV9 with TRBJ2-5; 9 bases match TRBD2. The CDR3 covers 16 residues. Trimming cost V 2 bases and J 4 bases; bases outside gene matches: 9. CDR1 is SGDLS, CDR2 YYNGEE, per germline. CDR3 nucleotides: TGTGCCAGCAGCGTCTCCCCTAGCGGGAAGTCAGAGACCCAGTACTTC. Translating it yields CASSVSPSGKSETQYF. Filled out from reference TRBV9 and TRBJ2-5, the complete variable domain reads DSGVTQTPKHLITATGQRVTLRCSPRSGDLSVYWYQQSLDQGLQFLIQYYNGEERAKGNILERFSAQQFPDLHSELNLSSLELGDSALYFCASSVSPSGKSETQYFGPGTRLLVL.

In nucleotides, the CDR3 is TGTGCCAGCAGCTCGAAGGGAGGGACTGAAGCTTTCTTT. This encodes CASSSKGGTEAFF. The chain recombines TRBV6-5 with TRBJ1-1; D uncertain. V lost 6 bases, J lost 5 bases, and 13 bases lay in between. CDR1 is MNHEY, CDR2 SVGAGI, per germline. The CDR3 runs 13 residues.

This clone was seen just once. The CDR3 loop is CASSSKDRGEWGANVLTF. The CDR3 DNA reads TGTGCCAGCAGCTCCAAGGACAGGGGAGAGTGGGGGGCCAACGTCCTGACTTTC. The V gene is TRBV7-9, the J gene TRBJ2-6; 9 bases line up with TRBD1. The J segment lost 4 bases and the V segment lost 4 bases, leaving 11 bases of the junction unmatched. Germline lookup yields CDR1 SEHNR and CDR2 FQNEAQ (reference sequence). The CDR3 has 18 residues.

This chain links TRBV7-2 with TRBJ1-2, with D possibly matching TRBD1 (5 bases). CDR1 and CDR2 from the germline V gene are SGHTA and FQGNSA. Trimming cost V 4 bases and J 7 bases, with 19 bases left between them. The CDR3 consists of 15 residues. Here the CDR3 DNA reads TGTGCCAGCAGCTCCCAGGCAGGGTCCCCTGGTGGCTACACCTTC. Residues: CASSSQAGSPGGYTF. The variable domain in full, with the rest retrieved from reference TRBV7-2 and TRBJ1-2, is GAGVSQSPSNKVTEKGKDVELRCDPISGHTALYWYRQSLGQGLEFLIYFQGNSAPDKSGLPSDRFSAERTGGSVSTLTIQRTQQEDSAVYLCASSSQAGSPGGYTFGSGTRLTVV.

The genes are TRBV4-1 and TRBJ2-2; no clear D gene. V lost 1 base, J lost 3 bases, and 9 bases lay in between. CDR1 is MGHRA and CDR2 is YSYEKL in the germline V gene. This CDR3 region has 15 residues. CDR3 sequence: CASSQVLSYTGELFF. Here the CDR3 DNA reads TGCGCCAGCAGCCAAGTCCTTTCGTACACCGGGGAGCTGTTTTTT.

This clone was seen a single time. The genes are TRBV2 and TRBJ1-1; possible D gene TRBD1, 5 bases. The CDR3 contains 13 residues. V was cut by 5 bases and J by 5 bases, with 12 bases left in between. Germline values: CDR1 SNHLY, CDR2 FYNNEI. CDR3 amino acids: CASSQGEGTEAFF. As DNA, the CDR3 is TGTGCCAGCAGTCAAGGGGAGGGAACTGAAGCTTTCTTT.

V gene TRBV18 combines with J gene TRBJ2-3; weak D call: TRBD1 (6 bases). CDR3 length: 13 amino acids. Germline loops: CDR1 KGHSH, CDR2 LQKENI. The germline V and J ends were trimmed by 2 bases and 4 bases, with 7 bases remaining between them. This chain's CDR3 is CASSPYRADTQYF. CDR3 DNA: TGTGCCAGCTCACCATACAGGGCAGATACGCAGTATTTT.

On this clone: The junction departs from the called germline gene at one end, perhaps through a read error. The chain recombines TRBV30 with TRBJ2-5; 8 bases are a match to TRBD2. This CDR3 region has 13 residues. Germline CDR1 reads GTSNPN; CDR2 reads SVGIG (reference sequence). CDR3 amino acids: CAWTPGLEETQYF. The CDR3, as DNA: TGTGCTTGGACCCCGGGACTAGAAGAGACCCAGTACTTC.

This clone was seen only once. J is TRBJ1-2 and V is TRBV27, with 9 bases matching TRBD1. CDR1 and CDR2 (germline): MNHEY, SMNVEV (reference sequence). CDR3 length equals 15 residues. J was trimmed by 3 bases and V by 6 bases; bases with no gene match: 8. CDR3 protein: CASRPGTGRDYGYTF. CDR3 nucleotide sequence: TGTGCCAGCAGACCCGGGACAGGGAGGGACTATGGCTACACCTTC.

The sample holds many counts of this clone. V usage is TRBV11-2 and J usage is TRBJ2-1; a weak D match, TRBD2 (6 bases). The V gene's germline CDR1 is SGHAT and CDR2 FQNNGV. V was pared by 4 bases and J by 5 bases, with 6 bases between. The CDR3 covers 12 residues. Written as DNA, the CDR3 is TGTGCCAGCAGCTGGGGGGACAATGAGCAGTTCTTC. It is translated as CASSWGDNEQFF. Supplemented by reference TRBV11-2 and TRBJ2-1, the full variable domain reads EAGVAQSPRYKIIEKRQSVAFWCNPISGHATLYWYQQILGQGPKLLIQFQNNGVVDDSQLPKDRFSAERLKGVDSTLKIQPAKLEDSAVYLCASSWGDNEQFFGPGTRLTVL.

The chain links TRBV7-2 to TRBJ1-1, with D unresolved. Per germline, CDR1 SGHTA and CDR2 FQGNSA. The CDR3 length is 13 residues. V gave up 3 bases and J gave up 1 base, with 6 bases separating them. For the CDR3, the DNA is TGTGCCAGCAGCTTCTCCCCGAACACTGAAGCTTTCTTT. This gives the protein CASSFSPNTEAFF. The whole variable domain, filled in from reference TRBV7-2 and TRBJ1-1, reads GAGVSQSPSNKVTEKGKDVELRCDPISGHTALYWYRQSLGQGLEFLIYFQGNSAPDKSGLPSDRFSAERTGGSVSTLTIQRTQQEDSAVYLCASSFSPNTEAFFGQGTRLTVV.

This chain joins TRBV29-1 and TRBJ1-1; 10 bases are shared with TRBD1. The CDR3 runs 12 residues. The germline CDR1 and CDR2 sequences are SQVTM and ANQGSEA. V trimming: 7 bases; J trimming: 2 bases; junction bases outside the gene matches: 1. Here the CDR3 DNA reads TGCAGCGGGGACAGGGGAAACACTGAAGCTTTCTTT. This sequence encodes CSGDRGNTEAFF.

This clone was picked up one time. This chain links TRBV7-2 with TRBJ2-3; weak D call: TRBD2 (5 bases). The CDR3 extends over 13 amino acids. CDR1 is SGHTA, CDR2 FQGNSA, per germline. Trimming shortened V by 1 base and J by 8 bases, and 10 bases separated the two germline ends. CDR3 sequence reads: CASSLGWGVTQYF. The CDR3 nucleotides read TGTGCCAGCAGCTTAGGGTGGGGAGTTACGCAGTATTTT.

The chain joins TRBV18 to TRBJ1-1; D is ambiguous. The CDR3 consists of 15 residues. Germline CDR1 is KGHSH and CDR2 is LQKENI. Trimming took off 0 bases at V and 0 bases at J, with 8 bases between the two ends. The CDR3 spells CASSPPRLMNTEAFF. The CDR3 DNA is TGTGCCAGCTCACCACCCAGATTGATGAACACTGAAGCTTTCTTT.

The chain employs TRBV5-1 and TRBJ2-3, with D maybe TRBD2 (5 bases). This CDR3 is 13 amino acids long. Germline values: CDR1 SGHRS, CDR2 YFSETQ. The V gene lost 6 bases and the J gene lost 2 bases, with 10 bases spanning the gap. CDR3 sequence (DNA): TGCGCCAGCATGGACCTAGCCACAGATACGCAGTATTTT. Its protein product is CASMDLATDTQYF.

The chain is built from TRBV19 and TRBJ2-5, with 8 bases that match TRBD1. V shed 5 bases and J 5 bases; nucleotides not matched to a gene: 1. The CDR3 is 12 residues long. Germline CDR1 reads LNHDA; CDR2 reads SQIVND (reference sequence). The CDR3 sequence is CASSDRGETQYF. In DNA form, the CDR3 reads TGTGCCAGTAGTGACAGGGGTGAGACCCAGTACTTC. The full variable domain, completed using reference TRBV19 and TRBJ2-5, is DGGITQSPKYLFRKEGQNVTLSCEQNLNHDAMYWYRQDPGQGLRLIYYSQIVNDFQKGDIAEGYSVSREKKESFPLTVTSAQKNPTAFYLCASSDRGETQYFGPGTRLLVL.

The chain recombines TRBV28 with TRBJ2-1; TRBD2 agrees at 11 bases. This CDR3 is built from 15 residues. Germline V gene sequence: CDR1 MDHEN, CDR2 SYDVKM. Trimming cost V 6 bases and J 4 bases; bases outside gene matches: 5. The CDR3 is CASSQGTSGYNEQFF. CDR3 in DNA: TGTGCCAGCAGCCAAGGGACTAGCGGTTACAATGAGCAGTTCTTC.

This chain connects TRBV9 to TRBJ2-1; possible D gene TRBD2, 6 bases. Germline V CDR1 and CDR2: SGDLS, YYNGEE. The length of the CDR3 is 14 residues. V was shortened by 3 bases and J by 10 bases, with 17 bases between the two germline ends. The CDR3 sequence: CASSAGTSAGEQFF. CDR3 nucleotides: TGTGCCAGCAGCGCAGGGACTTCCGCCGGCGAGCAGTTCTTC.

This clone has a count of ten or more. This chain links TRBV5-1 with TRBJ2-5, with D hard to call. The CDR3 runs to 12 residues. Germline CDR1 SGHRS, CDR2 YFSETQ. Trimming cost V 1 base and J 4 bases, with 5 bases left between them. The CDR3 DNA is TGCGCCAGCAGCTTGATGCGAGAGACCCAGTACTTC. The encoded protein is CASSLMRETQYF.

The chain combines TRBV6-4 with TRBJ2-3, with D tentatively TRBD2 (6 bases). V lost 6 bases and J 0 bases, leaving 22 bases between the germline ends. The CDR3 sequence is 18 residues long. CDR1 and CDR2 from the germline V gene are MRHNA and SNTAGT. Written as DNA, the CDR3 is TGTGCCAGCAGGGTAGGGGTTTTGGGACTCGATAGCACAGATACGCAGTATTTT. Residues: CASRVGVLGLDSTDTQYF.

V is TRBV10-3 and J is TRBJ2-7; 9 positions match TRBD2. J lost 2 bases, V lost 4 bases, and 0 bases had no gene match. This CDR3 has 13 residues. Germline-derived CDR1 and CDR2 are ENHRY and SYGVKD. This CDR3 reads CAISGGRAYEQYV. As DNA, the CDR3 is TGTGCCATCAGTGGCGGGAGGGCCTACGAGCAGTACGTC.

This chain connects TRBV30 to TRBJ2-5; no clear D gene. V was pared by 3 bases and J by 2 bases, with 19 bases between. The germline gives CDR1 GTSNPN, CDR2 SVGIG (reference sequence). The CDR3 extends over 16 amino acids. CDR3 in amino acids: CAWSLGQTAGQETQYF. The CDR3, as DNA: TGTGCCTGGAGCCTTGGCCAAACGGCAGGTCAAGAGACCCAGTACTTC.

The CDR3 protein is CASSTGTPMGYNSPLHF. The CDR3 DNA sequence: TGTGCCAGTAGTACCGGGACTCCAATGGGCTATAATTCACCCCTCCACTTT. J is TRBJ1-6 and V is TRBV19, with D possibly matching TRBD1 (5 bases). The V gene lost 4 bases and the J gene lost 3 bases, with 16 bases spanning the gap. The germline CDR1 and CDR2 sequences are LNHDA and SQIVND (reference sequence). CDR3 length equals 17 residues.

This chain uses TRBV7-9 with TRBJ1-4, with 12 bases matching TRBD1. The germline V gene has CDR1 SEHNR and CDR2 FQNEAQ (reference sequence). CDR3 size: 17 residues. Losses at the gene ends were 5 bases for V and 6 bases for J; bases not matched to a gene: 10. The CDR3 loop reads CASSGTGGGYYYEKLFF. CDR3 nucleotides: TGTGCCAGCAGCGGGACAGGGGGCGGGTATTACTATGAAAAACTGTTTTTT. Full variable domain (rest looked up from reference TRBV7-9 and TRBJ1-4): DTGVSQNPRHKITKRGQNVTFRCDPISEHNRLYWYRQTLGQGPEFLTYFQNEAQLEKSRLLSDRFSAERPKGSFSTLEIQRTEQGDSAMYLCASSGTGGGYYYEKLFFGSGTQLSVL.

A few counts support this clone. DNA for the CDR3: TGTGCCAGCAGCTCTCTCCGACGGGAGGACAATGAGCAGTTCTTC. It codes for CASSSLRREDNEQFF. V usage is TRBV7-3 and J usage is TRBJ2-1; 7 bases align to TRBD2. V lost 4 bases to trimming and J lost 5 bases; unmatched junction nucleotides: 8. Germline CDR1 SGHTA, CDR2 FQGTGA. CDR3 size: 15 residues.

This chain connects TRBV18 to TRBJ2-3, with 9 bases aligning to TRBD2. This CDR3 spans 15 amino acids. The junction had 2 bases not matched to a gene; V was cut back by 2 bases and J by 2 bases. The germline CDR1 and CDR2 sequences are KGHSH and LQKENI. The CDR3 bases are TGTGCCAGCTCACCAACTAGCGGGCCCACAGATACGCAGTATTTT. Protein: CASSPTSGPTDTQYF. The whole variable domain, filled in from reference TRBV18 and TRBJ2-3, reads NAGVMQNPRHLVRRRGQEARLRCSPMKGHSHVYWYRQLPEEGLKFMVYLQKENIIDESGMPKERFSAEFPKEGPSILRIQQVVRGDSAAYFCASSPTSGPTDTQYFGPGTRLTVL.

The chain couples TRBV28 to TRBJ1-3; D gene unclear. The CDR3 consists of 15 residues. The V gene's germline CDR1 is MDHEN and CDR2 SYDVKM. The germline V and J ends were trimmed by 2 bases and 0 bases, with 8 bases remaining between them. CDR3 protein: CASSLLSLSGNTIYF. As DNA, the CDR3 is TGTGCCAGCAGTTTACTTAGTCTCTCTGGAAACACCATATATTTT.

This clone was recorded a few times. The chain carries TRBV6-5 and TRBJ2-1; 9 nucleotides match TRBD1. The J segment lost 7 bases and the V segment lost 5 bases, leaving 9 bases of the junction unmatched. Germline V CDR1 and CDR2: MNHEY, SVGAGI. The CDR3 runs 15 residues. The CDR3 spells CASSSPRQGGNEQFF. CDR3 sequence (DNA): TGTGCCAGCAGTAGTCCTAGACAGGGGGGGAATGAGCAGTTCTTC.